The present TCR beta chain was sequenced within a study of T cell responses to AZD1222 COVID-19 vaccine. Study-level information: Pooling was applied to second doses at about 4 or about 12 weeks.

The CDR3 length is 14 residues. Germline V CDR1 and CDR2: SNHLY, FYNNEI. The V end lost 4 bases, the J end lost 2 bases, and 11 bases lay between the germline ends. Repertoires were generated with immunoSEQ multiplex PCR, while TCRdb's copy carries only in-frame clones and drops some. The data show fewer than 200,000 clones, approximately 92% seen once. Findings and caveats of the study: Among AZD1222 vaccinees, only six were seropositive at baseline. Vaccine-associated CD4 TCRs ranged over spike, dominating at 160-218 and 743-854.

Concerning this clone itself: Its antigen remains unknown.

This TCR was recovered from an adult in good health. The rearrangement joins TRBV2 to TRBJ1-2; D is unresolved. The sequences come from peripheral blood, collected on day 0 of AZD1222 vaccination. As DNA, the CDR3 is TGTGCCAGCAGTGGGTCCCGGGAAAACTATGGCTACACCTTC. Amino acids: CASSGSRENYGYTF. Together with reference TRBV2 and TRBJ1-2, the CDR3 gives the full variable domain: EPEVTQTPSHQVTQMGQEVILRCVPISNHLYFYWYRQILGQKVEFLVSFYNNEISEKSEIFDDQFSVERPDGSNFTLKIRSTKLEDSAMYFCASSGSRENYGYTFGSGTRLTVV.